This is a list of T cell receptor beta chains from one sample in a study of OX40 agonist ivuxolimab in advanced cancers. Clones were sequenced by immunoSEQ multiplex PCR, and TCRdb holds only the in-frame ones, with some missing. This sample yields roughly 38,000 clones, of which around 80% are seen a single time; roughly 2% belongs to the top ten. The material sequenced was CD4+ or CD8+ T cells sorted from blood, taken in a trial of the OX40 agonist ivuxolimab. These receptors were obtained from an adult with an advanced solid tumor such as melanoma, head and neck, liver or kidney cancer. Both conserved end residues are part of each CDR3. The order of the fields is J gene, V gene, D gene, clone size, CDR3 DNA, CDR3 protein. The D gene is left open where the match is weak. Rows may omit the clone size; those that give it use once, few, many or a size class.

>TRBJ2-3|TRBV28|TRBD2|-
TGTGCCAGCACAATAGCGGGGAGCACAGATACGCAGTATTTT
CASTIAGSTDTQYF
>TRBJ2-3|TRBV2|TRBD2|-
TGTGCCAGCAGTGCAAGGAGCGGGAGGGCTGATACAGTAGATACGCAGTATTTT
CASSARSGRADTVDTQYF
>TRBJ1-2|TRBV28|TRBD1|-
TGTGCCACCTCGACAGGGGGCGTATATGGCTACACCTTC
CATSTGGVYGYTF
>TRBJ2-5|TRBV7-2|TRBD1|-
TGTGCCAGCAGCGCCCAGGGGGTCCGGGGCGAGACCCAGTACTTC
CASSAQGVRGETQYF
>TRBJ1-4|TRBV29-1|-|-
TGCAGCGTTCCCTCCCGGGGGGAGCGGGGTAATGAAAAACTGTTTTTT
CSVPSRGERGNEKLFF
>TRBJ2-1|TRBV6-5|-|-
TGTGCCAGCAGTTACTCGCCTAGATTAGATGAGCAGTTCTTC
CASSYSPRLDEQFF
>TRBJ1-1|TRBV7-6|-|once
TGTGCCAGCAGCTTAGGGCAGGCCCCCACTGAAGCTTTCTTT
CASSLGQAPTEAFF
>TRBJ2-3|TRBV2|TRBD2|-
TGTGCCAGCAGATTCCAGCGGGGGTCCACAGATACGCAGTATTTT
CASRFQRGSTDTQYF
>TRBJ2-7|TRBV11-2|-|-
TGTGCCAGCAGCTTAGAACGGATCTACGAGCAGTACTTC
CASSLERIYEQYF
>TRBJ2-5|TRBV11-2|-|-
TGTGCCAGCAGCTTAGCCGGGGGCGGAGGGGAGACCCAGTACTTC
CASSLAGGGGETQYF